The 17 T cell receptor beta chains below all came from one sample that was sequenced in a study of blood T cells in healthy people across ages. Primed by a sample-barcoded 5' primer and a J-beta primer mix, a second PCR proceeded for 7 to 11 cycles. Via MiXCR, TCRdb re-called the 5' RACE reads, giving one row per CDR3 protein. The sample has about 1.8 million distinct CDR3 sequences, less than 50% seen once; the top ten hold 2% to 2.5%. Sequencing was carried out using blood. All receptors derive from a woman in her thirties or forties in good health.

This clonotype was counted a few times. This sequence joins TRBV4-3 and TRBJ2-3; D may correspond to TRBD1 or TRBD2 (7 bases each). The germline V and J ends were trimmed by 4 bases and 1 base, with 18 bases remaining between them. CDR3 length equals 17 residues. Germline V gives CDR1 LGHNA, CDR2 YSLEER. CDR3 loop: CASSRNPQGRGTDTQYF. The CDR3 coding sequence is TGCGCCAGCAGCCGGAACCCACAGGGGAGGGGCACAGATACGCAGTATTTT.

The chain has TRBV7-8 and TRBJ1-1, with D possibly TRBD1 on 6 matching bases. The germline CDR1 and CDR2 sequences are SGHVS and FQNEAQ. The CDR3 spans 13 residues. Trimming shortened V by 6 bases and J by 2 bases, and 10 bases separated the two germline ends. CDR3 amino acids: CASRLDRNTEAFF. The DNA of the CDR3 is TGTGCCAGCAGACTGGACAGAAACACTGAAGCTTTCTTT.

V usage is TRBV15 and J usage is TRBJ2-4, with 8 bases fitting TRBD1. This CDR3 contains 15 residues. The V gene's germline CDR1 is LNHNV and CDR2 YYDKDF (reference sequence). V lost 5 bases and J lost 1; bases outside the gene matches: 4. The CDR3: CATSGDRGAKNIQYF. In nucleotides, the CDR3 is TGTGCCACCAGCGGTGACAGGGGCGCCAAAAACATTCAGTACTTC.

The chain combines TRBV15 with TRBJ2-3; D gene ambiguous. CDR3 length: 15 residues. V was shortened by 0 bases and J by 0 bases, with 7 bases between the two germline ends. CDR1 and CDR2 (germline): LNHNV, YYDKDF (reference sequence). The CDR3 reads CATSREAVSTDTQYF. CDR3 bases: TGTGCCACCAGCAGAGAGGCAGTCAGCACAGATACGCAGTATTTT.

The CDR3 DNA sequence: TGTGCCAGCAGTGTCGGGACAGGGATCTACGAGCAGTACTTC. Translating it yields CASSVGTGIYEQYF. This chain joins TRBV28 and TRBJ2-7; 9 nucleotides align to TRBD1. Germline V gene data show CDR1 as MDHEN and CDR2 as SYDVKM. This CDR3 is built from 14 residues. The V and J ends lost 5 bases and 3 bases, in that order; junction bases with no gene match: 5.

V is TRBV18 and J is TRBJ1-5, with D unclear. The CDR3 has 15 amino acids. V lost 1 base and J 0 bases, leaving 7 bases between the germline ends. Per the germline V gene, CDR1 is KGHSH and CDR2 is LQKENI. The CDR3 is CASSPQSDSNQPQHF. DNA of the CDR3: TGTGCCAGCTCACCACAGTCAGATAGCAATCAGCCCCAGCATTTT.

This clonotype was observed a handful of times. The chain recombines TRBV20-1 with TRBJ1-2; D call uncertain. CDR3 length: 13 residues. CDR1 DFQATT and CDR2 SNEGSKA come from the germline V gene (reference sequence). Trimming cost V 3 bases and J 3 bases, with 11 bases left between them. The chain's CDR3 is CSARRPSDYGYTF. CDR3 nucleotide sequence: TGCAGTGCTAGGCGACCGAGTGACTATGGCTACACCTTC.

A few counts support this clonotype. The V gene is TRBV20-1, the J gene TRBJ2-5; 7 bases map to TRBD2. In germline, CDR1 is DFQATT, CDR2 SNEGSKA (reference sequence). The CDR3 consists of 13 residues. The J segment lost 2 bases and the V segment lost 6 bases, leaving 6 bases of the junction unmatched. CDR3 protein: CSAGGIVQETQYF. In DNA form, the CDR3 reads TGCAGTGCCGGGGGGATCGTACAAGAGACCCAGTACTTC.

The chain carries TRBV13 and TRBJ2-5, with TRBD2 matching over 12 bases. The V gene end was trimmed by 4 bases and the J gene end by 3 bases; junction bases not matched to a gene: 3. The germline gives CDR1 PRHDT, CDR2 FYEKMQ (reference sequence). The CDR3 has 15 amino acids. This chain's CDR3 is CASSYRTSGKETQYF. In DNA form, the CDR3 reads TGTGCCAGCAGCTACCGGACTAGCGGGAAAGAGACCCAGTACTTC.

CDR3 nucleotides: TGCGCCAGCAGCTTGCAGGGACAGACGTCTAATGAAAAACTGTTTTTT. It codes for CASSLQGQTSNEKLFF. V and J are TRBV5-1 and TRBJ1-4, with 7 positions matching TRBD1. Germline V gene lookup returns CDR1 SGHRS and CDR2 YFSETQ. CDR3 length equals 16 residues. The trim removed 1 base at V and 3 bases at J, leaving 6 bases unmatched.

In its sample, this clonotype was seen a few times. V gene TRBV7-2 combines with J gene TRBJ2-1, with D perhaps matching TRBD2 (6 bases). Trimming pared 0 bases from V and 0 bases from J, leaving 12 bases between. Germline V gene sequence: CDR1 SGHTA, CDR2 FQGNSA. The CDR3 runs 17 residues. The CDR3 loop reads CASSLAQAGSSYNEQFF. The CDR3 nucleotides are TGTGCCAGCAGCTTAGCGCAGGCGGGGAGCTCCTACAATGAGCAGTTCTTC.

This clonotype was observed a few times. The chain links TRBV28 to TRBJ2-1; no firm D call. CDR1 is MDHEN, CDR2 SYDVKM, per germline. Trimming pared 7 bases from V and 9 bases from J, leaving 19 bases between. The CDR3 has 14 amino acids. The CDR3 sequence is CASIPTRRTGEQFF. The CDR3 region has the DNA TGTGCCAGCATCCCTACCCGCCGAACGGGTGAGCAGTTCTTC. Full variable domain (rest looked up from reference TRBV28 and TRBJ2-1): DVKVTQSSRYLVKRTGEKVFLECVQDMDHENMFWYRQDPGLGLRLIYFSYDVKMKEKGDIPEGYSVSREKKERFSLILESASTNQTSMYLCASIPTRRTGEQFFGPGTRLTVL.

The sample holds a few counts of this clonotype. CDR3 protein: CASSVTGDTYEQYF. The CDR3 DNA is TGTGCCAGCAGCGTAACAGGGGATACCTACGAGCAGTACTTC. The chain joins TRBV7-8 to TRBJ2-7; 7 bases map to TRBD1. The CDR3 has 14 amino acids. V lost 5 bases and J lost 2; bases outside the gene matches: 6. Per germline, CDR1 SGHVS and CDR2 FQNEAQ.

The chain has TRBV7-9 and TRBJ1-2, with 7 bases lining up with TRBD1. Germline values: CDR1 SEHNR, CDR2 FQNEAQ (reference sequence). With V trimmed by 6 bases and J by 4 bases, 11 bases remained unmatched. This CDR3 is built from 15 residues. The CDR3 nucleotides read TGTGCCAGCAGGCCTCCTACCGGGACAGTCTATGGCTACACCTTC. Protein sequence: CASRPPTGTVYGYTF.

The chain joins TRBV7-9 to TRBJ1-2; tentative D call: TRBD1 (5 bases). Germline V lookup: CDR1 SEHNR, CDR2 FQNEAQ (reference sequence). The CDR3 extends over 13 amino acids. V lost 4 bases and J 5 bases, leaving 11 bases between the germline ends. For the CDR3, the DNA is TGTGCCAGCAGCTCTACCCCAGGGTATGGCTACACCTTC. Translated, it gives CASSSTPGYGYTF.

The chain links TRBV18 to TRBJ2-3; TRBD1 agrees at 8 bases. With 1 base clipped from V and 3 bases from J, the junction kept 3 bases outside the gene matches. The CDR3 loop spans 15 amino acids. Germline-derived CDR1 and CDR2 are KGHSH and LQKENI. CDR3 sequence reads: CASSPQRQGTDTQYF. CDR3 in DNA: TGTGCCAGCTCACCACAGAGACAGGGGACAGATACGCAGTATTTT.

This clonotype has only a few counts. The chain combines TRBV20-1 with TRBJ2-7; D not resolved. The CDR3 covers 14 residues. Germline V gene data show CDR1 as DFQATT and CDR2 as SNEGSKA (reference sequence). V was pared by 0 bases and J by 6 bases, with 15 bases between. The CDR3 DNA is TGCAGTGCTAGAGATAGCCAGCGTAGGTTCGAGCAGTACTTC. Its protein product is CSARDSQRRFEQYF.